This TCR gamma chain derives from a study of gamma-delta T cells after stem cell transplantation. This clone was counted only a few times. One end of the junction is discordant with germline, which a read error may explain. TCRdb re-called clones from the RT-PCR reads via CATT. Found here are 2,500 to 3,000 gamma-chain clones, about 17% of them singletons; the top ten hold roughly 3.6%. Specimen: gamma-delta T cells. The source is a human donor. It is not recorded whose cells these are; they may come from a transplant donor.

In nucleotides, the CDR3 is TGTGCCGCCTGGGACGGGGGACGGAGTGATTGGATCAAGACGTTT. It is translated as CAAWDGGRSDWIKTF. V and J are TRGV2 and TRGJP2. Germline values: CDR1 EGSNGY, CDR2 YDSYNSKV. The CDR3 extends over 15 amino acids.